The 21 T cell receptor beta chains below all came from one sample that was sequenced in a study of early T cells in non-severe SARS-CoV-2 infection. TCRdb called the 5' RACE reads again in MiXCR, with one record for every CDR3 protein. This sample has about 35,000 distinct CDR3 sequences; around 4.6% occur once, and the top ten carry 13% to 15%. The sequencing sample was made of whole blood. The receptors come from an adult who was a healthcare worker with PCR-confirmed SARS-CoV-2 infection or an uninfected control (not recorded which).

The table lists this clonotype with many counts. This rearrangement joins TRBV11-3 to TRBJ2-3; the D is unclear. The germline gives CDR1 SGHNT, CDR2 YENEEA. V lost 4 bases to trimming and J lost 3 bases, with 5 bases between them. The CDR3 has 12 amino acids. This CDR3 is CASSSFTDTQYF. CDR3 bases: TGTGCCAGCAGCTCTTTTACAGATACGCAGTATTTT.

This clonotype was seen a few times. The gene calls are TRBV5-5 and TRBJ2-3; 9 nucleotides align to TRBD1. V lost 4 bases, J lost 2 bases, and 8 bases stayed unmatched. The CDR3 is 16 amino acids. Germline CDR1 reads SGHKS; CDR2 reads YYEKEE (reference sequence). The CDR3 region has the DNA TGTGCCAGCAGCCAAGGGACAGGGAGGGTCACAGATACGCAGTATTTT. This translates into CASSQGTGRVTDTQYF.

This clonotype was seen a handful of times. The rearrangement joins TRBV7-9 to TRBJ1-3; D perhaps matches TRBD1 (5 bases). The ends were cut back, 4 bases at V and 0 bases at J, with 16 bases in the middle. CDR1 SEHNR and CDR2 FQNEAQ come from the germline V gene (reference sequence). The CDR3 length is 17 residues. CDR3: CASSYDRNYGSGNTIYF. CDR3 in DNA: TGTGCCAGCAGCTACGACAGAAATTACGGCTCTGGAAACACCATATATTTT. Looking up the rest from reference TRBV7-9 and TRBJ1-3 gives the full variable domain: DTGVSQNPRHKITKRGQNVTFRCDPISEHNRLYWYRQTLGQGPEFLTYFQNEAQLEKSRLLSDRFSAERPKGSFSTLEIQRTEQGDSAMYLCASSYDRNYGSGNTIYFGEGSWLTVV.

The chain recombines TRBV28 with TRBJ2-7, with 8 bases matching TRBD1. V shed 2 bases, J shed 6 bases, and the junction held 9 bases outside the gene matches. The CDR3 has 15 residues. From germline, CDR1 is MDHEN and CDR2 SYDVKM. DNA for the CDR3: TGTGCCAGCAGTTTAAATCGGGACAGGCGCGTCGAGCAGTACTTC. Its protein product is CASSLNRDRRVEQYF.

This clonotype was observed at least ten times. This chain connects TRBV29-1 to TRBJ1-1; no clear D gene. The ends were cut back, 6 bases at V and 0 bases at J, with 14 bases in the middle. Per germline, CDR1 SQVTM and CDR2 ANQGSEA. This CDR3 comprises 14 residues. This CDR3 is CSVVGPLMNTEAFF. The CDR3 DNA sequence: TGCAGCGTCGTCGGACCGCTGATGAACACTGAAGCTTTCTTT.

This clonotype was detected ten times or more. CDR3: CASSGLAGGLGQYF. In nucleotides, the CDR3 is TGTGCCAGCAGCGGGCTAGCGGGGGGATTGGGGCAGTACTTC. The chain employs TRBV28 and TRBJ2-7, with TRBD2 matching 11 bases. CDR1 and CDR2 from the germline V gene are MDHEN and SYDVKM. The CDR3 consists of 14 residues. The V gene end was trimmed by 6 bases and the J gene end by 9 bases; junction bases not matched to a gene: 10.

This clonotype was seen many times. This chain connects TRBV19 to TRBJ2-7; 7 bases are a match to TRBD1. Germline CDR1 is LNHDA and CDR2 is SQIVND (reference sequence). The length of the CDR3 is 14 residues. After removal of 8 bases from V and 4 bases from J, the junction contained 11 bases not matched to a gene. The CDR3 protein is CASGPGTALYEQYF. CDR3 bases: TGTGCCAGTGGTCCCGGGACAGCACTTTACGAGCAGTACTTC.

This clonotype was counted at least ten times. V gene TRBV20-1 combines with J gene TRBJ2-5; 11 nucleotides match TRBD2. In germline, CDR1 is DFQATT, CDR2 SNEGSKA (reference sequence). The CDR3 has 15 residues. With V trimmed by 0 bases and J by 2 bases, 2 bases remained unmatched. CDR3 coding DNA: TGCAGTGCTAGAGAGTCTAGCGGGGGGCAAGAGACCCAGTACTTC. Its translation: CSARESSGGQETQYF.

In this sample, this clonotype turned up many times. CDR3 loop: CASSLGTGGAIGELFF. In nucleotides, the CDR3 is TGTGCCAGCAGCCTCGGGACAGGGGGCGCGATCGGGGAGCTGTTTTTT. This chain connects TRBV3-1 to TRBJ2-2; 12 positions match TRBD1. In germline, CDR1 is LGHDT, CDR2 YNNKEL (reference sequence). The junction had 7 bases not matched to a gene; V was cut back by 4 bases and J by 7 bases. The CDR3 consists of 16 residues. Supplemented by reference TRBV3-1 and TRBJ2-2, the full variable domain reads DTAVSQTPKYLVTQMGNDKSIKCEQNLGHDTMYWYKQDSKKFLKIMFSYNNKELIINETVPNRFSPKSPDKAHLNLHINSLELGDSAVYFCASSLGTGGAIGELFFGEGSRLTVL.

V is TRBV3-1 and J is TRBJ2-2, with 8 bases that match TRBD2. CDR1 is LGHDT, CDR2 YNNKEL, per germline (reference sequence). This CDR3 region has 16 residues. The trim removed 1 base at V and 6 bases at J, leaving 7 bases unmatched. Here the CDR3 DNA reads TGTGCCAGCAGCCAAGGGGAACCGGGGGGGCCCGGGGAGCTGTTTTTT. It yields the protein CASSQGEPGGPGELFF.

CDR3 in DNA: TGTGCCAGCAGTTTGAGCGCCAGGGTTGGTGAAGCTTTCTTT. Its translation is CASSLSARVGEAFF. The chain employs TRBV12-3 or TRBV12-4 and TRBJ1-1; possible D gene TRBD1, 5 bases. Between the trimmed V and J ends, which lost 3 bases and 7 bases, there was a span of 15 bases. The CDR3 has 14 residues.

In its sample, this clonotype was seen many times. Written as DNA, the CDR3 is TGTGCCAGTAAAGGGGGGGACTTCTCCACAGATACGCAGTATTTT. This codes for CASKGGDFSTDTQYF. The J gene is TRBJ2-3, the V gene TRBV19; weak D call: TRBD2 (7 bases). The V gene lost 7 bases and the J gene lost 2 bases, with 16 bases spanning the gap. This CDR3 has 15 residues. Germline lookup yields CDR1 LNHDA and CDR2 SQIVND (reference sequence).

This clonotype was found many times. V and J are TRBV4-2 and TRBJ2-7; D remains ambiguous. Germline lookup yields CDR1 LGHNA and CDR2 YNFKEQ. This CDR3 has 16 amino acids. Trimming cost V 0 bases and J 0 bases, with 12 bases left between them. CDR3 loop: CASSQDGAISSYEQYF. The DNA for the CDR3 is TGTGCCAGCAGCCAAGACGGAGCTATATCCTCCTACGAGCAGTACTTC.

This clonotype came up many times. The chain uses TRBV5-1 and TRBJ2-1, with D tentatively TRBD2 (7 bases). Germline V gene data show CDR1 as SGHRS and CDR2 as YFSETQ. The CDR3 sequence is 18 residues long. Trimming took 0 bases from V and 0 from J, leaving 16 bases between them. CDR3 loop: CASSLGTLAGASYNEQFF. In DNA form, the CDR3 reads TGCGCCAGCAGCTTGGGGACCCTGGCGGGGGCCTCCTACAATGAGCAGTTCTTC.

This clonotype was counted at least ten times. The J gene is TRBJ2-1, the V gene TRBV11-2; 7 nucleotides align to TRBD2. Germline loops: CDR1 SGHAT, CDR2 FQNNGV. The ends lost 4 bases at V and 6 bases at J; junction bases unmatched: 9. The CDR3 length is 15 residues. The CDR3 DNA follows: TGTGCCAGCAGCTCTACAAGCGGGGCGGTCAATGAGCAGTTCTTC. Protein: CASSSTSGAVNEQFF. Together with reference TRBV11-2 and TRBJ2-1, the CDR3 gives the full variable domain: EAGVAQSPRYKIIEKRQSVAFWCNPISGHATLYWYQQILGQGPKLLIQFQNNGVVDDSQLPKDRFSAERLKGVDSTLKIQPAKLEDSAVYLCASSSTSGAVNEQFFGPGTRLTVL.

This clonotype was counted many times. The chain joins TRBV9 to TRBJ2-7; D gene ambiguous. CDR3 length equals 15 residues. Per the germline V gene, CDR1 is SGDLS and CDR2 is YYNGEE. Deletions cut 0 bases from V and 1 base from J, with 11 bases between. The CDR3: CASSVEGGRSYEQYF. The CDR3 region has the DNA TGTGCCAGCAGCGTAGAGGGCGGAAGATCCTACGAGCAGTACTTC.

The sample holds many counts of this clonotype. This chain joins TRBV12-3 or TRBV12-4 and TRBJ1-1; no reliable D call. The CDR3 totals 14 residues. V was trimmed by 0 bases and J by 0 bases, leaving 5 bases between them. CDR3 DNA sequence: TGTGCCAGCAGTTTAGCGCCAGTGAACACTGAAGCTTTCTTT. Protein sequence: CASSLAPVNTEAFF.

This clonotype has ten or more counts. For the CDR3, the DNA is TGTGCCAGCAGGGGACTGGACGCCTACGAGCAGTACTTC. This codes for CASRGLDAYEQYF. The chain employs TRBV6-5 and TRBJ2-7; D perhaps matches TRBD2 (6 bases). CDR1 is MNHEY and CDR2 is SVGAGI in the germline V gene. This CDR3 has 13 residues. V lost 6 bases to trimming and J lost 2 bases, with 11 bases between them.

This clonotype was recorded at least ten times. V gene TRBV6-5 combines with J gene TRBJ2-3, with no clear D. CDR3 length: 12 residues. CDR1 is MNHEY and CDR2 is SVGAGI in the germline V gene. V was shortened by 4 bases and J by 7 bases, with 9 bases between the two germline ends. CDR3 sequence reads: CASSLDGYTQYF. The CDR3 bases are TGTGCCAGCAGTTTGGACGGATATACGCAGTATTTT.

This clonotype appeared many times. V is TRBV20-1 and J is TRBJ2-1; 9 nucleotides line up with TRBD1. V dropped 6 bases and J dropped 3; count of bases not matched to a gene: 6. The length of the CDR3 is 14 residues. Germline V gives CDR1 DFQATT, CDR2 SNEGSKA (reference sequence). The CDR3: CSAQGAGVYNEQFF. CDR3 coding DNA: TGCAGTGCACAGGGGGCGGGAGTCTACAATGAGCAGTTCTTC.

This clonotype was detected many times. The CDR3 protein is CSVVDTRGQGYTF. The CDR3 region has the DNA TGCAGCGTTGTGGACACCCGCGGACAGGGCTACACCTTC. This chain uses TRBV29-1 with TRBJ1-2; tentatively, D is TRBD1 (6 bases). Trimming stripped 4 bases from V and 8 bases from J, with 17 bases between. Per the germline V gene, CDR1 is SQVTM and CDR2 is ANQGSEA. The CDR3 length is 13 residues.